Listed here are 18 T cell receptor beta chains from one sample, sequenced in a study of T cells in Graves' hyperthyroidism and ophthalmopathy. The source material, RNA transcripts, was used to amplify TCR beta CDR3 regions. Initially, a first-round RT-PCR of the TCR CDR3 employed the HTBI primer set. TCRdb recomputed calls from the multiplex PCR reads with MiXCR, one row per CDR3 protein. The table includes 250,000 or so distinct CDR3 sequences, around 17% detected once. Sequenced: blood. These receptors were collected from a woman between 18 and 30 years old with Graves' ophthalmopathy.

This clonotype was seen at least ten times. This chain joins TRBV20-1 and TRBJ2-5, with 9 positions matching TRBD2. V trimming: 5 bases; J trimming: 0 bases; junction bases outside the gene matches: 13. The CDR3 loop spans 17 amino acids. Germline CDR1 DFQATT, CDR2 SNEGSKA (reference sequence). CDR3 DNA: TGCAGTGCTTTCTTACTAGCGGGCGAAATTTACCAAGAGACCCAGTACTTC. It encodes CSAFLLAGEIYQETQYF.

This clonotype was recorded many times. V and J are TRBV18 and TRBJ2-4; D not resolved. CDR1 is KGHSH, CDR2 LQKENI, per germline. This CDR3 is built from 14 residues. The V end lost 3 bases, the J end lost 7 bases, and 13 bases lay between the germline ends. CDR3 nucleotides: TGTGCCAGCTCACCGTCGGCGGCCCACAACATTCAGTACTTC. This sequence encodes CASSPSAAHNIQYF.

This clonotype was counted ten times or more. For the CDR3, the DNA is TGTGCCAGTAGTATGGTCGGTGAAGCTTTCTTT. Translated, it gives CASSMVGEAFF. The V and J genes are TRBV19 and TRBJ1-1; no clear D gene. V dropped 3 bases and J dropped 7 bases, with 6 bases sitting between them. This CDR3 is built from 11 residues. Germline CDR1 is LNHDA and CDR2 is SQIVND (reference sequence).

The sample holds many counts of this clonotype. This chain uses TRBV3-1 with TRBJ1-1; D gene uncertain. CDR1 is LGHDT, CDR2 YNNKEL, per germline (reference sequence). The V end lost 2 bases, the J end lost 5 bases, and 12 bases lay between the germline ends. This CDR3 comprises 14 residues. The CDR3 reads CASSQRAWETEAFF. CDR3 nucleotide sequence: TGTGCCAGCAGCCAAAGAGCGTGGGAGACTGAAGCTTTCTTT.

This clonotype was found many times. CDR3 amino acids: CASSPSRGDSGELFF. The CDR3 bases are TGTGCCAGCAGTCCTTCAAGGGGGGACTCCGGGGAGCTGTTTTTT. The chain recombines TRBV6-2 or TRBV6-3 with TRBJ2-2; D tentatively fits TRBD1 or TRBD2 (6 bases each). The CDR3 is made up of 15 amino acids. Trimming stripped 5 bases from V and 6 bases from J, with 16 bases between. Per the germline V gene, CDR1 is MNHEY and CDR2 is SVGEGT.

This clonotype came up many times. The rearrangement joins TRBV6-5 to TRBJ1-5, with a tentative D call TRBD1 (6 bases). The CDR3 extends over 15 amino acids. The germline V gene has CDR1 MNHEY and CDR2 SVGAGI. The V end was cut by 0 bases, the J end by 3 bases, with 9 bases between. CDR3 sequence: CASSYSGTLNQPQHF. The CDR3 DNA sequence: TGTGCCAGCAGTTACTCTGGGACACTCAATCAGCCCCAGCATTTT.

This clonotype has at least ten counts. CDR3 DNA sequence: TGTGCCAGCAGTACCCCCTCGACGGGCTCTGGAAACACCATATATTTT. This sequence encodes CASSTPSTGSGNTIYF. The rearrangement joins TRBV28 to TRBJ1-3, with unresolved D. Looked up from germline, CDR1 is MDHEN and CDR2 is SYDVKM. The CDR3 covers 16 residues. Trimming removed 5 bases from V and 0 bases from J, with 14 bases in between.

This clonotype was detected ten times or more. This sequence joins TRBV27 and TRBJ1-2; 9 nucleotides match TRBD1. V lost 7 bases to trimming and J lost 6 bases; unmatched junction nucleotides: 3. Germline CDR1 is MNHEY and CDR2 is SMNVEV (reference sequence). The CDR3 length is 12 residues. This chain's CDR3 is CASKDRGNGYTF. The CDR3 region has the DNA TGTGCCAGCAAGGACAGGGGTAATGGCTACACCTTC.

This clonotype was recorded many times. The chain carries TRBV24-1 and TRBJ1-2, with 8 positions matching TRBD1. Germline V gene sequence: CDR1 KGHDR, CDR2 SFDVKD. The CDR3 consists of 15 residues. J gave up 5 bases and V 4 bases, and 8 bases lay outside the gene matches. In nucleotides, the CDR3 is TGTGCCACCAGTGAAAGAGGGACAGGATTTTATGGCTACACCTTC. It yields the protein CATSERGTGFYGYTF.

This clonotype was observed many times. The chain employs TRBV2 and TRBJ2-2; TRBD2 matches 8 bases. V lost 4 bases to trimming and J lost 4 bases; unmatched junction nucleotides: 2. The germline V gene has CDR1 SNHLY and CDR2 FYNNEI. The length of the CDR3 is 14 residues. The CDR3, as DNA: TGTGCCAGCAGTGGACTAGCGACCACCGGGGAGCTGTTTTTT. This translates into CASSGLATTGELFF. Drawing the rest from reference TRBV2 and TRBJ2-2, the complete variable domain is EPEVTQTPSHQVTQMGQEVILRCVPISNHLYFYWYRQILGQKVEFLVSFYNNEISEKSEIFDDQFSVERPDGSNFTLKIRSTKLEDSAMYFCASSGLATTGELFFGEGSRLTVL.

This clonotype has a handful of counts. V gene TRBV7-3 combines with J gene TRBJ2-2; unclear D gene. V shed 3 bases and J shed 4 bases, with 18 bases lying between them. Germline values: CDR1 SGHTA, CDR2 FQGTGA. This CDR3 region has 17 residues. CDR3 in DNA: TGTGCCAGCAGCTTGGTGGGTGGTGGATGGGGCACCGGGGAGCTGTTTTTT. Translating it yields CASSLVGGGWGTGELFF.

In its sample, this clonotype was seen many times. The chain joins TRBV13 to TRBJ2-1; D call uncertain. The CDR3 length is 16 residues. Germline V CDR1 and CDR2: PRHDT, FYEKMQ (reference sequence). The V gene lost 2 bases and the J gene lost 0 bases, with 11 bases spanning the gap. The CDR3 coding sequence is TGTGCCAGCAGCTTATATCTAGGACCCTCCTACAATGAGCAGTTCTTC. Translating gives CASSLYLGPSYNEQFF.

This clonotype has just a few counts. An end of the junction does not agree with germline; a read error may underlie this. The chain recombines TRBV7-7 with TRBJ2-5; no clear D. Germline V gene data show CDR1 as SSHAT and CDR2 as FNYEAQ (reference sequence). The CDR3 covers 13 residues. The CDR3 protein is CASSTLLEETQYF. The CDR3 DNA is TGTGCTAGCAGTACCCTCCTGGAAGAGACCCAGTACTTC.

In regard to this clonotype: It may be a read error: a sequence one base away is much more abundant. The chain recombines TRBV25-1 with TRBJ2-7, with 8 bases lining up with TRBD1. The closer fit of TRBJ2-1 to the DNA end suggests the J call may be wrong. The CDR3 sequence is 16 residues long. Looked up from germline, CDR1 is MGHDK and CDR2 is SYGVNS. This chain's CDR3 is CASSENDRGYSYEQFF. The CDR3 region has the DNA TGTGCCAGCAGTGAAAATGACAGGGGATACTCCTACGAGCAGTTCTTC.

This clonotype has a count of ten or more. The V gene is TRBV9, the J gene TRBJ2-3; 8 bases line up with TRBD2. Germline V gene lookup returns CDR1 SGDLS and CDR2 YYNGEE. V lost 5 bases and J lost 2; bases outside the gene matches: 7. The CDR3 has 15 amino acids. The CDR3 here is CASSEAGVITDTQYF. In nucleotides, the CDR3 is TGTGCCAGCAGTGAAGCGGGAGTTATCACAGATACGCAGTATTTT. The entire variable domain, with the rest obtained from reference TRBV9 and TRBJ2-3, is as follows: DSGVTQTPKHLITATGQRVTLRCSPRSGDLSVYWYQQSLDQGLQFLIQYYNGEERAKGNILERFSAQQFPDLHSELNLSSLELGDSALYFCASSEAGVITDTQYFGPGTRLTVL.

The rearrangement joins TRBV12-5 to TRBJ2-1; TRBD2 matches 14 bases. V was clipped by 4 bases and J by 9 bases; unmatched bases: 2. This CDR3 is built from 14 residues. Germline values: CDR1 LGHNT, CDR2 FRNRAP. This chain's CDR3 is CASGSGLAGVEQFF. Written as DNA, the CDR3 is TGTGCTAGTGGTTCGGGACTAGCGGGAGTTGAGCAGTTCTTC.

This clonotype was recorded at least ten times. J is TRBJ2-5 and V is TRBV6-1; 11 bases fit TRBD2. V lost 5 bases and J lost 5; bases outside the gene matches: 7. The CDR3 contains 15 residues. CDR1 and CDR2 (germline): MNHNS, SASEGT. CDR3 amino acids: CASSLGVAGGETQYF. The CDR3 DNA is TGTGCCAGCAGTTTAGGGGTAGCGGGAGGGGAGACCCAGTACTTC.

The gene calls are TRBV5-1 and TRBJ1-5; D possibly corresponds to TRBD1 (6 bases). Germline V gene data show CDR1 as SGHRS and CDR2 as YFSETQ. The V and J ends lost 0 bases and 6 bases respectively, with 13 bases between them. This CDR3 is 15 amino acids long. CDR3 DNA sequence: TGCGCCAGCAGCTTGGTGGGGGGCGTCGGTCAGCCCCAGCATTTT. Protein product: CASSLVGGVGQPQHF.